Sequencing of this TCR beta chain was carried out in a study of T cells after yellow fever vaccination. Study-wide findings and caveats: Compared with primary, the secondary response was weaker and peaked at day 5, not 15. Boosting was followed by the reappearance of most primary-vaccination clones (approximately 97% CD4, more than 70% CD8).

In TCRdb, the 5' RACE reads were re-called with MiXCR into one record per CDR3 protein. The profile covers hundreds of thousands of distinct CDR3 sequences, with less than 20% appearing a single time and about 18% taken by the ten largest. This CDR3 is 16 amino acids long. CDR1 SGHRS and CDR2 YFSETQ come from the germline V gene. V lost 0 bases, J lost 0 bases, and 10 bases lay in between. This clonotype has just a few counts. Antigen: not known. The clonotype comes from a man younger than 35 who received the YFV17D yellow fever vaccine. This chain links TRBV5-1 with TRBJ2-1; D may be TRBD1 or TRBD2 (5 bases each). The input for sequencing was PBMCs, taken 4 to 5 days after the first yellow fever vaccination. Written as DNA, the CDR3 is TGCGCCAGCAGCTTGGCAAAGGGGACCTCCTACAATGAGCAGTTCTTC. Translating gives CASSLAKGTSYNEQFF. The whole variable domain, remainder taken from reference TRBV5-1 and TRBJ2-1, is KAGVTQTPRYLIKTRGQQVTLSCSPISGHRSVSWYQQTPGQGLQFLFEYFSETQRNKGNFPGRFSGRQFSNSRSEMNVSTLELGDSALYLCASSLAKGTSYNEQFFGPGTRLTVL.